This is a list of T cell receptor beta chains from one sample in a study of T cell repertoires in cytomegalovirus infection. Antigens of these TCRs are unknown. TCRdb used MiXCR to reprocess the reads, holding one entry per CDR3 protein. The sample includes 700,000 to 900,000 distinct CDR3 sequences, 25% to 30% seen only once; the top ten take over 10%. The input for sequencing was cultured CD8+ T cells from PBMCs, taken from culture after CMV antigen stimulation. Receptor source: a human donor in good health (CMV status not recorded). Some clones in this sample may be carry-over from other donors' samples. CDR3s include the opening cysteine and the closing phenylalanine or tryptophan. The D gene is left open where the match is weak. Size is omitted from some rows. Given values are once, few, many or a class for expanded clones.

v_call,cdr3_length,d_call,j_call,clone_size,cdr3_nt,cdr3_aa
TRBV7-3,14,TRBD1,TRBJ2-1,NA,TGTGCCAGCGGGGGTTGGGACAGTAACAATGAGCAGTTCTTC,CASGGWDSNNEQFF
TRBV27,13,NA,TRBJ2-5,many,TGTGCAGCAGCACGGGGGACAAAGGAGACCCAGTACTTC,CAAARGTKETQYF
TRBV28,12,NA,TRBJ1-2,NA,TGTGCCAGCACCACGGGCCGGGATGGCTACACCTTC,CASTTGRDGYTF
TRBV24-1,15,NA,TRBJ2-1,NA,TGTGCCACCAGTGATTCCCGCCGGTGGGGCAATGAGCAGTTCTTC,CATSDSRRWGNEQFF
TRBV7-2,15,TRBD1,TRBJ2-3,many,TGTGCCAGCAGCCAGGACAGGGGCCCAACAGATACGCAGTATTTT,CASSQDRGPTDTQYF
TRBV4-1,13,NA,TRBJ2-2,few,TGCGCCAGCAGCCAAATAATCACCGGGGAGCTGTTTTTT,CASSQIITGELFF
TRBV12-3/TRBV12-4,13,NA,TRBJ1-1,NA,TGTGCCACCCCCCGAGCCGGGGGAGATGAAGCTTTCTTT,CATPRAGGDEAFF
TRBV7-6,15,NA,TRBJ2-7,NA,TGTGCCAGCAGCTTAGACGCGACCTACTTGAACGAGCAGTACTTC,CASSLDATYLNEQYF
TRBV4-1,15,NA,TRBJ2-3,NA,TGCGCCAGCAGCCCGCCCGGGGCAAGCACAGATACGCAGTATTTT,CASSPPGASTDTQYF
TRBV15,16,TRBD1,TRBJ1-1,NA,TGTGCCACCACCCCTGACAGGGATCTTATGGGCACTGAAGCTTTCTTT,CATTPDRDLMGTEAFF
TRBV7-2,14,NA,TRBJ1-4,NA,TGTGCCAGCAGCTTGGCGAGGACTAATGAAAAACTGTTTTTT,CASSLARTNEKLFF
TRBV6-6,12,TRBD1,TRBJ1-5,few,TGTGCCAGCGGACAGGGGGACGGTCCCCAGCATTTT,CASGQGDGPQHF
TRBV12-3/TRBV12-4,15,NA,TRBJ2-1,NA,TGTGCCAGCACCTCGGACAACGCCCGAACCAATGAGCAGTTCTTC,CASTSDNARTNEQFF
TRBV28,18,TRBD2,TRBJ2-5,NA,TGTGCCAGCAGTTTAAACCTCGGTAGCGGGGGCGACCAAGAGACCCAGTACTTC,CASSLNLGSGGDQETQYF
TRBV7-9,15,NA,TRBJ1-4,NA,TGTGCCAGCACTCCCCGGGGGGCGGCTAATGAAAAACTGTTTTTT,CASTPRGAANEKLFF
TRBV7-9,13,NA,TRBJ1-1,once,TGTGCCAGCAGGCCCTCGGCCCCCACTGAAGCTTTCTTT,CASRPSAPTEAFF
TRBV6-2/TRBV6-3,14,TRBD1,TRBJ2-4,NA,TGTGCCAGCGATAGAACAGGGGGCACGAACATTCAGTACTTC,CASDRTGGTNIQYF
TRBV7-5,19,NA,TRBJ2-5,few,NA,CISVSEPGLAGGILETQYF
TRBV19,17,TRBD1,TRBJ1-5,NA,TGTGCCAGTAGTAGCGGACAGGGCCCGGATAGCAATCAGCCCCAGCATTTT,CASSSGQGPDSNQPQHF
TRBV7-6,16,NA,TRBJ2-2,NA,TGTGCTAGCAGCCCACAGGACGGAACGAACACCGGGGAGCTGTTTTTT,CASSPQDGTNTGELFF
TRBV6-5,13,NA,TRBJ2-7,NA,TGTGCCAGCAGTTATGGGGGAGTTGACGAGCAGTACTTC,CASSYGGVDEQYF
TRBV6-1,16,TRBD1,TRBJ1-4,few,TGTGCCAGCAGTGAAGAGTCCGGGACAGGGAATGAAAAACTGTTTTTT,CASSEESGTGNEKLFF
TRBV7-6,15,NA,TRBJ1-4,many,TGTGCCAGCAGCTTAGACGGGGACACTAATGAAAAACTGTTTTTT,CASSLDGDTNEKLFF
TRBV6-1,13,NA,TRBJ2-2,few,TGTGCCAGCAGGCAGGGAAGGGCCGGGGAGCTGTTTTTT,CASRQGRAGELFF
TRBV12-3/TRBV12-4,15,NA,TRBJ1-2,few,TGTGCCAGCAGAAAAAGCGGCCTGACTAACTATGGCTACACCTTC,CASRKSGLTNYGYTF
TRBV12-3/TRBV12-4,16,TRBD1,TRBJ2-1,few,TGTGCCAGCAGTTTAGACGGACAGGGAACGAGAAATGAGCAGTTCTTC,CASSLDGQGTRNEQFF
TRBV9,16,TRBD2,TRBJ2-5,NA,TGTGCCAGCAGCGTGGCTCGGGGGGGGCCACAAGAGACCCAGTACTTC,CASSVARGGPQETQYF
TRBV7-4,12,NA,TRBJ1-1,NA,TGTGCCAGCAGGTCACCAGGGTCTGAAGCTTTCTTT,CASRSPGSEAFF
TRBV6-6,12,NA,TRBJ1-5,NA,TGTGCCAGCAGTTACGAAGACCAGCCCCAGCATTTT,CASSYEDQPQHF
TRBV7-9,16,NA,TRBJ1-6,few,TGTGCCAGCAGCCCGGCGAGCGGGGTCCATAATTCACCCCTCCACTTT,CASSPASGVHNSPLHF
TRBV19,15,TRBD1,TRBJ2-5,NA,TGTGCCAGTAGTATTGGGACAGTGGACGGAGAGACCCAGTACTTC,CASSIGTVDGETQYF
TRBV12-3/TRBV12-4,13,NA,TRBJ1-2,few,TGTGCCAGCAGCTTGCGGGGGCAGGATGGCTACACCTTC,CASSLRGQDGYTF
TRBV7-9,16,NA,TRBJ2-5,many,TGTGCCAGCAGCTTCAGTACGACGGGGGTCCAAGAGACCCAGTACTTC,CASSFSTTGVQETQYF
TRBV2,14,TRBD1,TRBJ1-5,few,TGTGCCAGCGGGGACAGGGGACGCAATCAGCCCCAGCATTTT,CASGDRGRNQPQHF
TRBV11-2,15,NA,TRBJ2-1,NA,TGTGCCAGCAGCTTAGGTCCTCCTTCCTACAATGAGCAGTTCTTC,CASSLGPPSYNEQFF
TRBV28,10,NA,TRBJ1-2,NA,TGTGCCAGCAGTGAAAATGGCTACACCTTC,CASSENGYTF
TRBV12-3/TRBV12-4,14,NA,TRBJ1-2,many,TGTGCCAGCAGCGAAACAGGAGCTAACTATGGCTACACCTTC,CASSETGANYGYTF
TRBV5-1,14,NA,TRBJ2-7,many,TGCGCCAGCAGCCAGACACCGGAGGAGTACGAGCAGTACTTC,CASSQTPEEYEQYF
TRBV6-1,14,NA,TRBJ2-7,few,TGTGCCAGCAGCCCAAGCAGGGCAACCTACGAGCAGTACTTC,CASSPSRATYEQYF
TRBV7-8,18,NA,TRBJ2-2,many,TGTGCCAGCAGCTCGCTGACCAAGACCGCCACGAACACCGGGGAGCTGTTTTTT,CASSSLTKTATNTGELFF
TRBV12-3/TRBV12-4,13,NA,TRBJ2-7,NA,TGTGCCAGCAGTTTAGTACAGGTCTACGAGCAGTACTTC,CASSLVQVYEQYF
TRBV28,16,NA,TRBJ2-1,few,TGTGCCAGCAGTGTGTTTTTGGTGGCTTCGAACAATGAGCAGTTCTTC,CASSVFLVASNNEQFF
TRBV6-5,16,NA,TRBJ1-1,many,TGTGCCAGCAGTACTCCGGGACATTCTTCACCCCAGGGAGCTTTCTTT,CASSTPGHSSPQGAFF
TRBV24-1,17,NA,TRBJ2-3,NA,TGTGCCACCAGTGATGGAACAGGCAGAGATACCCCCGATACGCAGTATTTT,CATSDGTGRDTPDTQYF
TRBV4-1,17,TRBD1,TRBJ2-6,NA,TGCGCCAGCAGCCAAGAAACAGGGGGCGGTGGGGCCAACGTCCTGACTTTC,CASSQETGGGGANVLTF